The 14 T cell receptor beta chains reported below all come from one sample, sequenced in a study of shared clonotypes between healthy human individuals. Clones were read by immunoSEQ multiplex PCR, and TCRdb kept only the in-frame ones, dropping some. The table includes 2 million to 2.5 million clones, almost 96% detected once. Sequencing was carried out using naive CD4+ T cells sorted from blood. Subset reported: CD45RA+ positively selected. The receptors derive from a man aged 18 to 30 in good health.

This rearrangement joins TRBV2 to TRBJ1-5; D gene uncertain. CDR3 length: 14 amino acids. V shed 0 bases and J shed 6 bases, with 9 bases lying between them. Germline V gives CDR1 SNHLY, CDR2 FYNNEI. In DNA, the CDR3 is TGTGCCAGCAGTGAAGCCCCCGCTGGTCAGCCCCAGCATTTT. Translated, it gives CASSEAPAGQPQHF.

Details on this clone: This specimen includes other DNA sequences encoding the same CDR3. The rearrangement joins TRBV11-3 to TRBJ2-3; 14 nucleotides agree with TRBD2. The ends lost 3 bases at V and 1 base at J; junction bases unmatched: 0. This CDR3 region has 16 residues. CDR1 SGHNT and CDR2 YENEEA come from the germline V gene. CDR3 residues: CASSLGLAGGTDTQYF. Written as DNA, the CDR3 is TGTGCCAGCAGCTTGGGACTAGCGGGGGGCACAGATACGCAGTATTTT.

This sequence joins TRBV19 and TRBJ2-6, with 14 bases that match TRBD2. The CDR3 consists of 18 residues. V shed 8 bases and J 2 bases; nucleotides not matched to a gene: 8. Germline loops: CDR1 LNHDA, CDR2 SQIVND (reference sequence). CDR3 residues: CASGLGTSGSAGANVLTF. CDR3 in DNA: TGTGCCAGTGGGCTTGGGACTAGCGGGAGTGCTGGGGCCAACGTCCTGACTTTC.

The CDR3 nucleotides are TGTGCCAGCAGCCGGGAACTAGACTACGAGCAGTACTTC. As protein: CASSRELDYEQYF. The chain couples TRBV9 to TRBJ2-7; perhaps TRBD2 as D (5 bases). V was shortened by 4 bases and J by 3 bases, with 11 bases between the two germline ends. Germline CDR1 reads SGDLS; CDR2 reads YYNGEE. The CDR3 covers 13 residues. The full variable domain, rest sourced from reference TRBV9 and TRBJ2-7, is DSGVTQTPKHLITATGQRVTLRCSPRSGDLSVYWYQQSLDQGLQFLIQYYNGEERAKGNILERFSAQQFPDLHSELNLSSLELGDSALYFCASSRELDYEQYFGPGTRLTVT.

The CDR3 reads CASKGQGVNTGELFF. The DNA of the CDR3 is TGTGCCAGCAAGGGACAGGGGGTGAACACCGGGGAGCTGTTTTTT. J is TRBJ2-2 and V is TRBV6-1; 11 bases agree with TRBD1. The germline V gene has CDR1 MNHNS and CDR2 SASEGT. The ends lost 7 bases at V and 1 base at J; junction bases unmatched: 2. The CDR3 is 15 amino acids.

The V gene is TRBV6-1, the J gene TRBJ2-7, with D possibly called TRBD1 or TRBD2 (5 bases each). The CDR3 spans 13 residues. V was shortened by 6 bases and J by 2 bases, with 11 bases between the two germline ends. Looked up from germline, CDR1 is MNHNS and CDR2 is SASEGT. CDR3 DNA: TGTGCCAGCAGGAAGGGACGCCCCTACGAGCAGTACTTC. Residues: CASRKGRPYEQYF.

A remark on this clone: Other DNA sequences of this sample code for an identical CDR3. The chain joins TRBV2 to TRBJ1-2; D uncertain. Germline-derived CDR1 and CDR2 are SNHLY and FYNNEI. V shed 4 bases and J shed 2 bases, with 5 bases lying between them. The CDR3 has 12 amino acids. CDR3 sequence (DNA): TGTGCCAGCAGTGCCAGAAACTATGGCTACACCTTC. Its translation: CASSARNYGYTF. The full variable domain, its missing parts supplied by reference TRBV2 and TRBJ1-2, is EPEVTQTPSHQVTQMGQEVILRCVPISNHLYFYWYRQILGQKVEFLVSFYNNEISEKSEIFDDQFSVERPDGSNFTLKIRSTKLEDSAMYFCASSARNYGYTFGSGTRLTVV.

The chain joins TRBV28 to TRBJ2-1; TRBD1 aligns across 9 bases. Germline V gene lookup returns CDR1 MDHEN and CDR2 SYDVKM. The ends lost 5 bases at V and 5 bases at J; junction bases unmatched: 13. The CDR3 totals 17 residues. The CDR3 loop reads CASSMGATGGANNEQFF. CDR3 DNA sequence: TGTGCCAGCAGTATGGGCGCTACAGGGGGCGCGAACAATGAGCAGTTCTTC.

To note about this clone: The same CDR3 is also encoded by other DNA sequences in this sample. The V call is TRBV10-1, the J call TRBJ1-5; D is unresolved. CDR3 length: 12 amino acids. The V end was cut by 0 bases, the J end by 6 bases, with 3 bases between. CDR1 WNHNN and CDR2 SYGVQD come from the germline V gene (reference sequence). The CDR3 DNA is TGCGCCAGCAGTGAGTCGGGTCAGCCCCAGCATTTT. The encoded protein is CASSESGQPQHF.

The gene calls are TRBV5-1 and TRBJ2-2, with 10 nucleotides matching TRBD2. The V gene end was trimmed by 7 bases and the J gene end by 6 bases; junction bases not matched to a gene: 9. This CDR3 is 15 amino acids long. Germline-derived CDR1 and CDR2 are SGHRS and YFSETQ. CDR3 region: CASDSGGLIAGELFF. In DNA, the CDR3 is TGCGCCAGCGATAGCGGGGGGCTGATCGCCGGGGAGCTGTTTTTT.

This clone is a singleton in its sample. This sequence joins TRBV5-6 and TRBJ1-6, with D unresolved. Trimming shortened V by 6 bases and J by 5 bases, and 12 bases separated the two germline ends. Germline loops: CDR1 SGHDT, CDR2 YYEEEE. This CDR3 spans 14 amino acids. CDR3 sequence reads: CASTSGRNNSPLHF. CDR3 in DNA: TGTGCCAGCACCTCCGGGCGCAATAATTCACCCCTCCACTTT.

The chain uses TRBV9 and TRBJ2-1; 10 bases match TRBD2. This CDR3 contains 16 residues. V shed 0 bases and J 6 bases; nucleotides not matched to a gene: 6. The germline V gene encodes CDR1 SGDLS and CDR2 YYNGEE. CDR3 in DNA: TGTGCCAGCAGCGTAGCTCTAGCGGGAGTAACCAATGAGCAGTTCTTC. This codes for CASSVALAGVTNEQFF.

The CDR3 DNA sequence: TGTGCTAGTGGTTTGGTAGACTCGGCAGCGGGACAGCGGTATTTT. It yields the protein CASGLVDSAAGQRYF. J is TRBJ2-3 and V is TRBV12-5; D may correspond to TRBD1 or TRBD2 (7 bases each). Trimming took off 0 bases at V and 14 bases at J, with 21 bases between the two ends. The length of the CDR3 is 15 residues. Germline CDR1 LGHNT, CDR2 FRNRAP.

This clone was found once. This chain joins TRBV7-2 and TRBJ1-5; a possible D gene is TRBD1 (5 bases). Trimming took off 5 bases at V and 3 bases at J, with 14 bases between the two ends. The CDR3 totals 15 residues. The germline gives CDR1 SGHTA, CDR2 FQGNSA. Here the CDR3 DNA reads TGTGCCAGCAGCGTTAGAGGACAAGTCAATCAGCCCCAGCATTTT. Translated, it gives CASSVRGQVNQPQHF. Complete variable domain (other parts from reference TRBV7-2 and TRBJ1-5): GAGVSQSPSNKVTEKGKDVELRCDPISGHTALYWYRQSLGQGLEFLIYFQGNSAPDKSGLPSDRFSAERTGGSVSTLTIQRTQQEDSAVYLCASSVRGQVNQPQHFGDGTRLSIL.